This T cell receptor (beta chain) was obtained from a study of blood T cells in healthy people across ages. With a J-beta primer mix and a sample-barcoded 5' primer, a second PCR ran about 7 to 12 cycles. Unique molecular identifiers of 12 random nucleotides labeled each cDNA. A single record per CDR3 protein comes from TCRdb applying MiXCR to the 5' RACE reads. The sample contains fewer than 800,000 distinct CDR3 sequences, more than 40% of which appear only once. Whole-study findings and limits: There were more naive CD4+ cells and higher diversity in long-lived donors than in aged donors. Older age went with lower TCR beta diversity per million T cells, in a roughly linear way.

The V gene end was trimmed by 2 bases and the J gene end by 6 bases; junction bases not matched to a gene: 18. Germline loops: CDR1 MNHNY, CDR2 SVGAGI (reference sequence). The CDR3 consists of 18 residues. As to this clonotype: Its antigen is currently unknown.

This sequence joins TRBV6-6 and TRBJ2-7; 8 bases fit TRBD1. This clonotype originated in a woman in her fifties or sixties in good health. What was sequenced was blood. CDR3 sequence reads: CASSYAPELFRGLSEQYF. The CDR3 coding sequence is TGTGCCAGCAGTTACGCCCCGGAGTTATTCAGGGGGCTGAGCGAGCAGTACTTC.